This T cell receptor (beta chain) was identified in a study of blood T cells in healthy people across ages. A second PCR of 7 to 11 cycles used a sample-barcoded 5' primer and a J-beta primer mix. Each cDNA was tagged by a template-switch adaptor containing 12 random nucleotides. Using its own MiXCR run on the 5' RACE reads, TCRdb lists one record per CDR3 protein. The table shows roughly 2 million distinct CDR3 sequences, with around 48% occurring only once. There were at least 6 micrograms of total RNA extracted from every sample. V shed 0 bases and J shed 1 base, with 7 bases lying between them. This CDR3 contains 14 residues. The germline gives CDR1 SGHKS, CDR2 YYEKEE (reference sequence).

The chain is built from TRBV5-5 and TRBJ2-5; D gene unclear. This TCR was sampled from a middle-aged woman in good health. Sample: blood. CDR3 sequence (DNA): TGTGCCAGCAGCTTGGACTTGCCCCAAGAGACCCAGTACTTC. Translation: CASSLDLPQETQYF. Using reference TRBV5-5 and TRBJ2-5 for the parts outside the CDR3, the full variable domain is DAGVTQSPTHLIKTRGQQVTLRCSPISGHKSVSWYQQVLGQGPQFIFQYYEKEERGRGNFPDRFSARQFPNYSSELNVNALLLGDSALYLCASSLDLPQETQYFGPGTRLLVL.